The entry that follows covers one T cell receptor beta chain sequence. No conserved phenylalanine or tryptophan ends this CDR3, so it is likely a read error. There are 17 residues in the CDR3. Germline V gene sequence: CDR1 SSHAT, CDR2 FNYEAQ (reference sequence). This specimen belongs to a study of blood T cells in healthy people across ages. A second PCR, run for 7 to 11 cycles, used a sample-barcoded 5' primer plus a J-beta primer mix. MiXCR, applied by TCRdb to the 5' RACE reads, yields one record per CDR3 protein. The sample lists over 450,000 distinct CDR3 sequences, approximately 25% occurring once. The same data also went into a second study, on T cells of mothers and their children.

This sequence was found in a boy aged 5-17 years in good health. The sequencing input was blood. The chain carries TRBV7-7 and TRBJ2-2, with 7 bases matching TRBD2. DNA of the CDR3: TGTGCTAGCAGCCGCAACGCGGGAGCGGGCGTCACCGGGGAGCTGTTTCTT. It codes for CASSRNAGAGVTGELFL.